This T cell receptor beta chain was recorded in a study of shared clonotypes between healthy human individuals. Method: immunoSEQ multiplex PCR; TCRdb's copy keeps in-frame clones and lacks some. The profile shows 450,000 to 500,000 clones, around 85% of them singletons. Every contributor of samples was a Caucasian grown-up residing in Nashville, Tennessee. As to this clone: Its antigen is currently unknown. This sequence is one base from a far larger clone and is likely a read error.

General observations from the study: Tissues were not sampled, only blood, and their repertoires likely differ. The represented genetic and exposure-history diversity was limited by the small number of donors.

There are 13 residues in the CDR3. Germline values: CDR1 SGHDT, CDR2 YYEEEE. The V call is TRBV5-6, the J call TRBJ2-3; no clear D gene. The sequence derives from a woman in her thirties or forties in good health. Some clones in this sample may be carry-over from other donors' samples. The sequenced material came from PBMCs. The CDR3 DNA sequence: TGTGCCAGCAGACTCGTACCGGATGATACGCGGTATTTT. Translated: CASRLVPDDTRYF.